The 9 T cell receptor beta chains presented below share a single source sample, sequenced in a study of metastatic and nonmetastatic thyroid tumors. All patients were treatment-naive before thyroid surgery. TCRdb re-called clones via MiXCR from the PCR reads. In the table there are approximately 17,000 clones, about 29% of which are singletons. The sample consisted of tumor tissue. Receptors were obtained from a female donor with papillary thyroid cancer or a benign thyroid nodule (not recorded which). Some clones in this sample may be carry-over from other donors' samples.

This clone was seen repeatedly, ten times or more. The chain is built from TRBV4-2 and TRBJ2-2; 8 nucleotides line up with TRBD2. V was pared by 0 bases and J by 1 base, with 1 base of the junction left unmatched. Germline assignment: CDR1 LGHNA and CDR2 YNFKEQ. The CDR3 covers 16 residues. The CDR3 loop reads CASSQELAGNTGELFF. CDR3 sequence (DNA): TGTGCCAGCAGCCAAGAGCTAGCGGGGAACACCGGGGAGCTGTTTTTT.

In this sample, this clone turned up many times. CDR3 in amino acids: CSARHSGQIGETQYF. The CDR3 DNA reads TGCAGTGCTCGACACTCGGGACAGATAGGAGAGACCCAGTACTTC. This rearrangement joins TRBV20-1 to TRBJ2-5, with TRBD1 matching over 7 bases. CDR1 is DFQATT and CDR2 is SNEGSKA in the germline V gene (reference sequence). The CDR3 covers 15 residues. Trimming removed 5 bases from V and 4 bases from J; junction bases left unmatched: 13.

This clone was picked up many times. This chain's CDR3 is CASSLGRNRASTDTQYF. CDR3 in DNA: TGCGCCAGCAGCTTGGGGCGTAACCGAGCATCCACAGATACGCAGTATTTT. The chain carries TRBV5-1 and TRBJ2-3; D unresolved. The length of the CDR3 is 17 residues. Germline CDR1 SGHRS, CDR2 YFSETQ. Trimming stripped 0 bases from V and 2 bases from J, with 16 bases between. Combining the CDR3 with reference TRBV5-1 and TRBJ2-3 gives the whole variable domain KAGVTQTPRYLIKTRGQQVTLSCSPISGHRSVSWYQQTPGQGLQFLFEYFSETQRNKGNFPGRFSGRQFSNSRSEMNVSTLELGDSALYLCASSLGRNRASTDTQYFGPGTRLTVL.

The rearrangement uses TRBV14 and TRBJ2-6; D unclear. The V and J ends lost 1 base and 4 bases respectively, with 8 bases between them. There are 15 residues in the CDR3. The germline CDR1 and CDR2 sequences are SGHDN and FVKESK. CDR3 DNA: TGTGCCAGCAGCCAAGTGGGGTCCGGGGCCAACGTCCTGACTTTC. Protein sequence: CASSQVGSGANVLTF.

This clone appeared many times. The genes are TRBV27 and TRBJ1-4; D uncertain. V was pared by 1 base and J by 6 bases, with 15 bases between. Germline V gene data show CDR1 as MNHEY and CDR2 as SMNVEV (reference sequence). This CDR3 is 16 amino acids long. CDR3 residues: CASSLFRRTVDEKLFF. CDR3 in DNA: TGTGCCAGCAGTTTATTCCGTCGGACCGTAGATGAAAAACTGTTTTTT.

CDR3 nucleotide sequence: TGTGCCAGCAGCCCCTCGGGAGGGCGGACCGGGGAGCTGTTTTTT. It yields the protein CASSPSGGRTGELFF. V gene TRBV6-2 or TRBV6-3 combines with J gene TRBJ2-2; 8 bases fit TRBD2. Per the germline V gene, CDR1 is MNHEY and CDR2 is SVGEGT. CDR3 length equals 15 residues. Trimming removed 6 bases from V and 5 bases from J; junction bases left unmatched: 8.

At least ten counts were recorded for this clone. V and J are TRBV20-1 and TRBJ1-1; TRBD1 is a possible D gene (6 bases). CDR1 DFQATT and CDR2 SNEGSKA come from the germline V gene (reference sequence). The V and J ends lost 5 bases and 4 bases respectively, with 17 bases between them. The CDR3 runs 14 residues. The chain's CDR3 is CSALDVGGRTEAFF. The CDR3 DNA is TGCAGTGCTCTAGACGTCGGGGGCCGCACTGAAGCTTTCTTT.

The V call is TRBV4-2, the J call TRBJ2-3; D unresolved. The CDR3 spans 18 residues. From germline, CDR1 is LGHNA and CDR2 YNFKEQ. V was cut by 3 bases and J by 0 bases, with 19 bases left in between. The CDR3 nucleotides are TGTGCCAGCAGCCATAACCTCGGACGGACCTCTAGCACAGATACGCAGTATTTT. Translation: CASSHNLGRTSSTDTQYF.

This clone appeared a few times. The CDR3 DNA follows: TGTGCCAGCAGTGACACCCCACAGGGCCTAGGAGGCTACACCTTC. It yields the protein CASSDTPQGLGGYTF. V is TRBV6-1 and J is TRBJ1-2; perhaps TRBD1 as D (6 bases). This CDR3 contains 15 residues. The ends were cut back, 3 bases at V and 8 bases at J, with 19 bases in the middle. In germline, CDR1 is MNHNS, CDR2 SASEGT.